Below, 20 T cell receptor beta chains from the same sample are listed, as sequenced in a study of response to subunit inactivated influenza vaccine. TCRdb independently ran MiXCR on the RT-PCR reads; one entry per CDR3 protein. The profile shows hundreds of thousands of distinct CDR3 sequences, about 18% of them singletons. Specimen: PBMCs from blood, collected 4 to 6 days after vaccination. The source is a man aged 45-60 years who received an inactivated influenza vaccine.

This clonotype was seen ten or more times. V usage is TRBV5-1 and J usage is TRBJ2-3; D not certain. The V end was cut by 5 bases, the J end by 0 bases, with 16 bases between. The CDR3 is made up of 16 amino acids. The germline V gene encodes CDR1 SGHRS and CDR2 YFSETQ. The CDR3 here is CASRQSAVMSTDTQYF. CDR3 in DNA: TGCGCCAGCAGACAATCAGCTGTGATGAGCACAGATACGCAGTATTTT.

This clonotype was seen more than once but under ten times. The J gene is TRBJ1-5, the V gene TRBV6-2 or TRBV6-3; tentative D call: TRBD1 (6 bases). The CDR3 is made up of 15 amino acids. The V gene's germline CDR1 is MNHEY and CDR2 SVGEGT. Trimming took off 4 bases at V and 0 bases at J, with 10 bases between the two ends. For the CDR3, the DNA is TGTGCCAGCAGTTTCCAGGGGTATAGCAATCAGCCCCAGCATTTT. This codes for CASSFQGYSNQPQHF.

This clonotype appeared many times. The V and J genes are TRBV12-3 or TRBV12-4 and TRBJ2-5; 7 nucleotides align to TRBD1. The ends lost 4 bases at V and 6 bases at J; junction bases unmatched: 5. This CDR3 contains 13 residues. The CDR3 nucleotides read TGTGCCAGCAGTTACGACAGGGTACAGACCCAGTACTTC. Residues: CASSYDRVQTQYF.

CDR3 DNA sequence: TGCAGTGCTAGAGATCGAAAGACGGGCCTCCGCTCCTACGAGCAGTACTTC. This translates into CSARDRKTGLRSYEQYF. This rearrangement joins TRBV20-1 to TRBJ2-7; no firm D call. The CDR3 is made up of 17 amino acids. V was clipped by 0 bases and J by 0 bases, with 18 bases between them. The germline CDR1 and CDR2 sequences are DFQATT and SNEGSKA (reference sequence).

This clonotype has more than one count but fewer than ten. This chain connects TRBV21-1 to TRBJ2-1. TRBV21-1 is classified as a pseudogene. CDR3 length: 9 amino acids. CDR3 amino acids: CASSNEQFF. Here the CDR3 DNA reads TGTGCCAGCAGCAATGAGCAGTTCTTC.

This clonotype has ten or more counts. The V call is TRBV5-1, the J call TRBJ2-7; no clear D gene. CDR1 is SGHRS and CDR2 is YFSETQ in the germline V gene. The CDR3 has 14 amino acids. V lost 1 base to trimming and J lost 0 bases, with 8 bases between them. In DNA, the CDR3 is TGCGCCAGCAGCTTGCAAGCAAGCTCCTACGAGCAGTACTTC. Residues: CASSLQASSYEQYF.

The chain joins TRBV10-3 to TRBJ2-1, with 15 bases identical to TRBD2. V trimming: 4 bases; J trimming: 13 bases; junction bases outside the gene matches: 11. The germline V gene has CDR1 ENHRY and CDR2 SYGVKD. This CDR3 has 16 amino acids. The CDR3 sequence is CAISARTSGGARIQFF. In DNA form, the CDR3 reads TGTGCCATCAGTGCCCGGACTAGCGGGGGGGCCCGAATACAGTTCTTC.

This clonotype was seen only a few times. DNA for the CDR3: TGTGCCAGCAGCTCGAGGGAGGGATACAATGAGCAGTTCTTC. Encoded protein: CASSSREGYNEQFF. V gene TRBV11-2 combines with J gene TRBJ2-1, with 7 nucleotides matching TRBD2. This CDR3 has 14 amino acids. Unmatched junction bases numbered 4, after V lost 4 bases and J lost 4 bases. Germline lookup yields CDR1 SGHAT and CDR2 FQNNGV.

The chain carries TRBV5-1 and TRBJ2-2, with TRBD2 matching 9 bases. The CDR3 length is 16 residues. The V gene's germline CDR1 is SGHRS and CDR2 YFSETQ. The J segment lost 4 bases and the V segment lost 1 base, leaving 5 bases of the junction unmatched. The CDR3 DNA is TGCGCCAGCAGCTTGACTGCTAGCGGGATCACCGGGGAGCTGTTTTTT. Translating it yields CASSLTASGITGELFF.

The chain is built from TRBV12-3 or TRBV12-4 and TRBJ2-1, with no clear D. The V and J ends lost 8 bases and 6 bases respectively, with 8 bases between them. This CDR3 is built from 11 residues. In DNA, the CDR3 is TGTGCCAGCGGACCAACCAATGAGCAGTTCTTC. Its translation: CASGPTNEQFF.

The chain uses TRBV20-1 and TRBJ1-5; 9 positions match TRBD1. Germline-derived CDR1 and CDR2 are DFQATT and SNEGSKA (reference sequence). J was trimmed by 7 bases and V by 3 bases; bases with no gene match: 7. There are 14 residues in the CDR3. The CDR3 here is CSARGQGFFQPQHF. The CDR3 region has the DNA TGCAGTGCTAGGGGACAGGGTTTTTTCCAGCCCCAGCATTTT.

The chain employs TRBV7-8 and TRBJ2-2, with 8 bases fitting TRBD1. J gave up 0 bases and V 10 bases, and 16 bases lay outside the gene matches. CDR1 is SGHVS, CDR2 FQNEAQ, per germline. This CDR3 contains 18 residues. This CDR3 is CANPRGPGTGANTGELFF. The CDR3 DNA is TGTGCCAACCCGCGCGGGCCCGGGACAGGAGCGAACACCGGGGAGCTGTTTTTT.

On this clonotype: Just one base apart from a much larger clone, this may be a read error. The rearrangement links TRBV29-1 to TRBJ2-1; a possible D gene is TRBD1 (6 bases). Germline loops: CDR1 SQVTM, CDR2 ANQGSEA. CDR3 length: 12 residues. CDR3 DNA sequence: TGCAGCGCTGAAGGGACATACAATGAGCAGTTCTTC. This gives the protein CSAEGTYNEQFF.

The genes are TRBV6-5 and TRBJ2-2, with 9 positions matching TRBD1. The CDR3 loop spans 16 amino acids. V shed 4 bases and J 5 bases; nucleotides not matched to a gene: 8. CDR1 is MNHEY, CDR2 SVGAGI, per germline. The CDR3 DNA follows: TGTGCCAGCAGTTTGGGGACAGGGAGTTTAACCGGGGAGCTGTTTTTT. Translating gives CASSLGTGSLTGELFF.

This clonotype was counted a few times. The rearrangement links TRBV29-1 to TRBJ2-4, with no clear D. With 3 bases removed from V and 8 bases from J, the gap between germline ends came to 8 bases. Germline CDR1 and CDR2: SQVTM and ANQGSEA. CDR3 length equals 11 residues. DNA for the CDR3: TGCAGCGTTGACAGTGGGGACATTCAGTACTTC. Protein: CSVDSGDIQYF.

This clonotype was seen a few times. This rearrangement joins TRBV6-2 or TRBV6-3 to TRBJ2-2; unclear D gene. The ends were cut back, 2 bases at V and 4 bases at J, with 5 bases in the middle. This CDR3 region has 13 residues. Germline CDR1 is MNHEY and CDR2 is SVGEGT. For the CDR3, the DNA is TGTGCCAGCAGTTACGTCATCACCGGGGAGCTGTTTTTT. It yields the protein CASSYVITGELFF.

This chain joins TRBV25-1 and TRBJ2-5; 7 bases are shared with TRBD2. The V and J ends lost 3 bases and 5 bases, in that order; junction bases with no gene match: 9. The CDR3 covers 15 residues. Germline V CDR1 and CDR2: MGHDK, SYGVNS. DNA of the CDR3: TGTGCCAGCAGTGACCCGACTAGCTTGAGTGAGACCCAGTACTTC. It translates to CASSDPTSLSETQYF.

This clonotype appeared a few times. V gene TRBV12-3 or TRBV12-4 combines with J gene TRBJ2-3; perhaps TRBD2 as D (5 bases). Trimming pared 5 bases from V and 0 bases from J, leaving 12 bases between. The CDR3 loop spans 15 amino acids. The chain's CDR3 is CASSPHGVSTDTQYF. CDR3 sequence (DNA): TGTGCCAGCAGTCCACACGGGGTTAGCACAGATACGCAGTATTTT.

The J gene is TRBJ2-5, the V gene TRBV7-8, with TRBD1 matching over 9 bases. There are 17 residues in the CDR3. The ends lost 3 bases at V and 1 base at J; junction bases unmatched: 9. Germline V CDR1 and CDR2: SGHVS, FQNEAQ. For the CDR3, the DNA is TGTGCCAGCAGCTTGATTCGGGACAGGGTTCTCCAAGAGACCCAGTACTTC. Translated: CASSLIRDRVLQETQYF.

V usage is TRBV7-9 and J usage is TRBJ1-6; D remains unclear. This CDR3 has 14 amino acids. The germline CDR1 and CDR2 sequences are SEHNR and FQNEAQ (reference sequence). V was shortened by 7 bases and J by 4 bases, with 11 bases between the two germline ends. The CDR3 region is CASKSAFYNSPLHF. The CDR3 DNA is TGTGCCAGCAAATCAGCTTTTTATAATTCACCCCTCCACTTT.